Sequencing of this T cell receptor (beta chain) was carried out in a study of T-cell reconstitution after alpha-beta-depleted transplantation in children. In its sample, this clonotype was seen many times. Unique molecular identifiers tagged the TCRbeta library. Each CDR3 protein is one row after TCRdb ran MiXCR on the PCR reads. There are 200,000 to 300,000 distinct CDR3 sequences in the sample; roughly 26% occur only once, and more than 2% lies in the top ten. This CDR3 has 15 residues. Germline V gene sequence: CDR1 SGHTA, CDR2 FQGTGA. The trim removed 5 bases at V and 3 bases at J, leaving 6 bases unmatched.

This TCR came from a girl aged 2 to 9 with Fanconi anemia, due to receive a stem cell transplant. The sample was PBMCs, taken before TCRalphabeta/CD19-depleted stem cell transplant. The chain couples TRBV7-3 to TRBJ2-1; 8 bases are shared with TRBD2. CDR3 sequence reads: CASSLISGSYNEQFF. The CDR3 nucleotides read TGTGCCAGCAGCCTAATAAGCGGGAGCTACAATGAGCAGTTCTTC.